This TCR beta chain was observed in a study of T cell responses to AZD1222 COVID-19 vaccine. Sequenced by immunoSEQ multiplex PCR; TCRdb stores in-frame clones only, minus some. The sample gives about 120,000 clones, around nine tenths of which show up once; 4% to 5% is in the top ten. The germline CDR1 and CDR2 sequences are LGHDT and YNNKEL (reference sequence). V shed 0 bases and J shed 5 bases, with 14 bases lying between them. There are 16 residues in the CDR3. The J gene is TRBJ2-1, the V gene TRBV3-1 (or the pseudogene TRBV3-2); D might be TRBD2 (6 bases). The source material was peripheral blood, sampled 28 days after the second dose of the MenACWY control vaccine. This clonotype was obtained from an adult who received the MenACWY meningococcal vaccine as a control. The CDR3 protein is CASSQDLAGWDNEQFF. DNA for the CDR3: TGTGCCAGCAGCCAAGATCTGGCGGGGTGGGACAATGAGCAGTTCTTC.